This T cell receptor (beta chain) emerged from a study of CD8 T cells in ankylosing spondylitis. The study, taken as a whole, reports: Ankylosing spondylitis blood seemed to carry a telltale TCR beta motif made of seven or eight highly homologous variants. In the blood and synovial fluid of reactive arthritis, some motif variants had been previously reported. Within peripheral blood, clones linked to disease were CD8+ and relatively rare.

With molecular barcodes, quantitative 5'-RACE was used to make the TCR beta libraries. One entry per CDR3 protein results from TCRdb running MiXCR on the 5' RACE reads. The sample records under 950,000 distinct CDR3 sequences, about 20% being singletons. A note on this clonotype: Antigen unknown.

J lost 5 bases, V lost 3 bases, and 9 bases had no gene match. This CDR3 comprises 15 residues. Germline-derived CDR1 and CDR2 are SGDLS and YYNGEE. The gene calls are TRBV9 and TRBJ1-1, with 8 bases that match TRBD1. The specimen was blood, either unsorted or a sorted T cell fraction (not recorded which). This clonotype originated in a male donor with ankylosing spondylitis. The chain's CDR3 is CASSAPQGGRTEAFF. The DNA of the CDR3 is TGTGCCAGCAGCGCTCCACAGGGGGGAAGAACTGAAGCTTTCTTT.